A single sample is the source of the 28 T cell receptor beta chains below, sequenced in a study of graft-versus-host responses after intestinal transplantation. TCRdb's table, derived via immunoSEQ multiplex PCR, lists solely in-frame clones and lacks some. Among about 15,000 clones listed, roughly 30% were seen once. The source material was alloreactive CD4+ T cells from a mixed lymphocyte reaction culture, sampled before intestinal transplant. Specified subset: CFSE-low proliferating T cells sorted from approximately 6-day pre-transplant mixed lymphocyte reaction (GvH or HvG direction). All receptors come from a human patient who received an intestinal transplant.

CDR3 in DNA: TGTGCCAGTAGTATAGGCGGGAGATCCAAAAACATTCAGTACTTC. Its protein product is CASSIGGRSKNIQYF. This chain links TRBV19 with TRBJ2-4; 7 bases are shared with TRBD2. Per the germline V gene, CDR1 is LNHDA and CDR2 is SQIVND (reference sequence). The CDR3 is 15 amino acids. V trimming: 1 base; J trimming: 2 bases; junction bases outside the gene matches: 2.

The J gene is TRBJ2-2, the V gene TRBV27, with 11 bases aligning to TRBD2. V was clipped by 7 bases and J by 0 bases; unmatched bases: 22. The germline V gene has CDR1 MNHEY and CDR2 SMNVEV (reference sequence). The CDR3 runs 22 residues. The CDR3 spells CASTTTPGHPLAGGPNTGELFF. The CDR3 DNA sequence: TGTGCCAGCACCACCACGCCGGGACACCCCTTAGCGGGAGGGCCGAACACCGGGGAGCTGTTTTTT.

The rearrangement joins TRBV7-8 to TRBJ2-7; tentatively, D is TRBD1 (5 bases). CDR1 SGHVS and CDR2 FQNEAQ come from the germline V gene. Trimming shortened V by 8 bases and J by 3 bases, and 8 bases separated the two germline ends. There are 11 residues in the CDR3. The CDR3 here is CASADNYEQYF. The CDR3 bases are TGTGCCAGCGCGGACAACTACGAGCAGTACTTC.

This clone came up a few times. The CDR3 DNA reads as TGTGCCAGCAGCCTTGGACCCTCCTCAGGAGATACGCAGTATTTT. Translated, it gives CASSLGPSSGDTQYF. This chain connects TRBV5-6 to TRBJ2-3; D is undetermined. The CDR3 sequence is 15 residues long. Germline-derived CDR1 and CDR2 are SGHDT and YYEEEE. Trimming stripped 4 bases from V and 5 bases from J, with 17 bases between. The variable domain in full, completed from reference TRBV5-6 and TRBJ2-3, reads DAGVTQSPTHLIKTRGQQVTLRCSPKSGHDTVSWYQQALGQGPQFIFQYYEEEERQRGNFPDRFSGHQFPNYSSELNVNALLLGDSALYLCASSLGPSSGDTQYFGPGTRLTVL.

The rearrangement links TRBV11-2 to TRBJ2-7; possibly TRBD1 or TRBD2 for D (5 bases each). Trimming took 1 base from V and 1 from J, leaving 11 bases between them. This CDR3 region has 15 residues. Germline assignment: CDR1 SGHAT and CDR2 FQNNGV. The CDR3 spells CASSLGLGVSYEQYF. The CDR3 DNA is TGTGCCAGCAGCTTAGGGTTGGGGGTGTCCTACGAGCAGTACTTC.

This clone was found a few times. The CDR3 here is CASSRDSPYEQYF. CDR3 sequence (DNA): TGCGCCAGCAGCCGGGACAGTCCCTACGAGCAGTACTTC. The chain employs TRBV5-1 and TRBJ2-7; 7 bases are a match to TRBD1. J lost 2 bases, V lost 4 bases, and 3 bases had no gene match. The CDR3 has 13 residues. Germline assignment: CDR1 SGHRS and CDR2 YFSETQ.

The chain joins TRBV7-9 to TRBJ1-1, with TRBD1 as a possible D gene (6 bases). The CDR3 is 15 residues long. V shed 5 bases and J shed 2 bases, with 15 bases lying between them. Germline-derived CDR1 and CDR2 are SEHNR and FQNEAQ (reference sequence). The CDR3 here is CASSRLLDSNTEAFF. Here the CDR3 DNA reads TGTGCCAGCAGCCGACTACTGGACAGTAACACTGAAGCTTTCTTT. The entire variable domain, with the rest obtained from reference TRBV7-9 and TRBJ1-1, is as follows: DTGVSQNPRHKITKRGQNVTFRCDPISEHNRLYWYRQTLGQGPEFLTYFQNEAQLEKSRLLSDRFSAERPKGSFSTLEIQRTEQGDSAMYLCASSRLLDSNTEAFFGQGTRLTVV.

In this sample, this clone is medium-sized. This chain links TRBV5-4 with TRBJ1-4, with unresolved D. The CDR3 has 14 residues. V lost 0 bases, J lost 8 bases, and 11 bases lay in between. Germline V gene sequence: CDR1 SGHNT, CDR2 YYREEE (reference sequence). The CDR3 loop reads CASSLASQQEKLFF. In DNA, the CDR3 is TGTGCCAGCAGCTTGGCCAGTCAACAGGAAAAACTGTTTTTT.

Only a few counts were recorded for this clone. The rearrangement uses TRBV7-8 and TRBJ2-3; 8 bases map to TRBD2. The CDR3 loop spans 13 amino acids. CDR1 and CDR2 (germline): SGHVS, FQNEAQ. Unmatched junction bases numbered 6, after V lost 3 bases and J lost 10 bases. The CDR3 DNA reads TGTGCCAGCAGCTTTCAGCGGGAGAGGGCGCAGTATTTT. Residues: CASSFQRERAQYF. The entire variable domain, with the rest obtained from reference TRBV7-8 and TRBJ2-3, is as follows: GAGVSQSPRYKVAKRGQDVALRCDPISGHVSLFWYQQALGQGPEFLTYFQNEAQLDKSGLPSDRFFAERPEGSVSTLKIQRTQQEDSAVYLCASSFQRERAQYFGPGTRLTVL.

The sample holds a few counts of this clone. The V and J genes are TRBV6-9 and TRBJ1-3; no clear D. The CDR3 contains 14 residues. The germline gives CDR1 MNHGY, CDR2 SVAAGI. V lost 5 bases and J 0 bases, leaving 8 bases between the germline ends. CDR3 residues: CASSAQDSGNTIYF. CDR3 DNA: TGTGCCAGCAGTGCGCAGGACTCTGGAAACACCATATATTTT.

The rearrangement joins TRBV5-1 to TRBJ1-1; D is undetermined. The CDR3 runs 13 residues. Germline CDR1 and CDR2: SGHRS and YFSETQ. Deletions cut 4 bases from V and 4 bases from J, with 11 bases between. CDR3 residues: CASSLGVGTEAFF. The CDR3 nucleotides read TGCGCCAGCAGCCTCGGGGTGGGCACTGAAGCTTTCTTT.

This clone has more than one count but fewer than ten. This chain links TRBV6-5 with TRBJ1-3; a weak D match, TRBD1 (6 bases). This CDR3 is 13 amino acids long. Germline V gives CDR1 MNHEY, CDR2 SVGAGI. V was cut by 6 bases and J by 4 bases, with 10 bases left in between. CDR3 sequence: CASRLTGGNTIYF. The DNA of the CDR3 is TGTGCCAGCAGACTGACAGGAGGAAACACCATATATTTT.

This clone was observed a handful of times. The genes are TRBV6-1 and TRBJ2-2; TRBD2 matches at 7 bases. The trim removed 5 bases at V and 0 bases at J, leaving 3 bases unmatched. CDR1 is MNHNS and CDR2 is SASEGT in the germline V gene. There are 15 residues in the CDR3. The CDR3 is CASSWEGPNTGELFF. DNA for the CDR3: TGTGCCAGCAGTTGGGAGGGCCCGAACACCGGGGAGCTGTTTTTT.

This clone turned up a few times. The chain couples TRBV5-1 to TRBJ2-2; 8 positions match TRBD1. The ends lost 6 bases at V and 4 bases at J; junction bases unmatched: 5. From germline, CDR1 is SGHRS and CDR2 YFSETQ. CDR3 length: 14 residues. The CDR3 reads CASKDRVATGELFF. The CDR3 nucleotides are TGCGCCAGCAAGGACAGGGTGGCCACCGGGGAGCTGTTTTTT.

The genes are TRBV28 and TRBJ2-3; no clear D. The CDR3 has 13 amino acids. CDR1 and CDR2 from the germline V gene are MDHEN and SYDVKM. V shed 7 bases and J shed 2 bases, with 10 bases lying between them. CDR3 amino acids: CASNLWVTDTQYF. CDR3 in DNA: TGTGCCAGCAATCTATGGGTCACAGATACGCAGTATTTT.

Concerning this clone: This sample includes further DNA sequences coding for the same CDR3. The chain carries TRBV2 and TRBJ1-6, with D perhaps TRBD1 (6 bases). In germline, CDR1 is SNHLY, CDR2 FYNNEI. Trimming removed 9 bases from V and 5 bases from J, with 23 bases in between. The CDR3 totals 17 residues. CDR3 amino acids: CARSGRRGQPDNSPLHF. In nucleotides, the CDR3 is TGTGCCAGGTCCGGTCGCCGCGGACAGCCTGATAATTCACCCCTCCACTTT.

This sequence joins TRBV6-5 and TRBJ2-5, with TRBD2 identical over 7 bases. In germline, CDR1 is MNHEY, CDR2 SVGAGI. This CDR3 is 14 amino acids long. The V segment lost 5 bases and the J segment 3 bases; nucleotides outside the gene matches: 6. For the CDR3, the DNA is TGTGCCAGCAGTCCGGGACTACCGAAAGAGACCCAGTACTTC. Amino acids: CASSPGLPKETQYF.

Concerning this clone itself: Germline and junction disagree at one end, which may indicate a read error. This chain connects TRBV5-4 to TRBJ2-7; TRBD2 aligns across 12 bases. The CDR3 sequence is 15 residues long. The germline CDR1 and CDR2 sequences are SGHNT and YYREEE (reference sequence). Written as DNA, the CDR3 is TGCGCCAGCAGCTTTAATGGACTAGCGGGACTCGAGCAGTACTTC. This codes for CASSFNGLAGLEQYF.

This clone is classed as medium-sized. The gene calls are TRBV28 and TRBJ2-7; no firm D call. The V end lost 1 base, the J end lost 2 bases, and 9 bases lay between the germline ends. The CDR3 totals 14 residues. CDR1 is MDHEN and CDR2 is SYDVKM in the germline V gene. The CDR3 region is CASSLSQAPYEQYF. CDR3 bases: TGTGCCAGCAGTTTATCCCAGGCCCCCTACGAGCAGTACTTC.

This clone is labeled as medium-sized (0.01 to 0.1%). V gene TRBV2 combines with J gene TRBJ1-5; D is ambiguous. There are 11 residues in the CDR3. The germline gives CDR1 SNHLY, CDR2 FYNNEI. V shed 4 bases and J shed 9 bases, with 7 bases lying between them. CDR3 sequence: CASSVVGPQHF. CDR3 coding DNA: TGTGCCAGCAGTGTAGTGGGGCCCCAGCATTTT.

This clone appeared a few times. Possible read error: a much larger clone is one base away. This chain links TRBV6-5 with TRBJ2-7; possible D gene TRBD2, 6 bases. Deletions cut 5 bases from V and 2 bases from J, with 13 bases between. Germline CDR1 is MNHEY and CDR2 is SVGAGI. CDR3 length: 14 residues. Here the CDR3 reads CASSLTRRAYEQYF. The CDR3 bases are TGTGCCAGCAGTCTGACTAGGCGAGCCTACGAGCAGTACTTC.

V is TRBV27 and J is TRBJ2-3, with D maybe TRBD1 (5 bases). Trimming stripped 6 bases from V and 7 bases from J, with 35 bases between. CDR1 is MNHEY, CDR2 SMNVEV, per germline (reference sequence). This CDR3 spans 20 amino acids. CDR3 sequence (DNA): TGTGCCAGCAGACCTTCAGGGCCCGGAGATACTAAGTACGGCTCTAATACGCAGTATTTT. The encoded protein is CASRPSGPGDTKYGSNTQYF.

The CDR3 region is CASSLGTSLAEKLFF. The CDR3 DNA reads TGTGCCAGCAGCTTAGGGACAAGCTTAGCGGAAAAACTGTTTTTT. The genes are TRBV7-9 and TRBJ1-4; possibly TRBD1 for D (5 bases). The V gene's germline CDR1 is SEHNR and CDR2 FQNEAQ (reference sequence). Trimming took 1 base from V and 8 from J, leaving 14 bases between them. The CDR3 is 15 residues long.

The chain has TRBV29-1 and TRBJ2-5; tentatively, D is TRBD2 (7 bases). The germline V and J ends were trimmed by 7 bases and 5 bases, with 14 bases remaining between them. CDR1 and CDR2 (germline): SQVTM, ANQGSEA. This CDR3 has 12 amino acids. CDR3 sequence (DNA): TGCAGCGGTGGGGGGGCAGGGGAGACCCAGTACTTC. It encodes CSGGGAGETQYF.

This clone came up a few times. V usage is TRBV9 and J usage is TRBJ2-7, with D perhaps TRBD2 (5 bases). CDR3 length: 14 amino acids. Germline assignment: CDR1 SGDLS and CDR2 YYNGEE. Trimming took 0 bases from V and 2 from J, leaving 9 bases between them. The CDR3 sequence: CASSVGGPTYEQYF. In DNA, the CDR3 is TGTGCCAGCAGCGTAGGCGGGCCCACCTACGAGCAGTACTTC.

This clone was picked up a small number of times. The CDR3 nucleotides read TGTGCCAGCAGCTTAGGGCGACTAGCTCGGGAGACCCAGTACTTC. Its protein product is CASSLGRLARETQYF. The chain employs TRBV7-8 and TRBJ2-5, with 7 bases that match TRBD2. Germline values: CDR1 SGHVS, CDR2 FQNEAQ. The CDR3 length is 15 residues. V shed 1 base and J 5 bases; nucleotides not matched to a gene: 7.

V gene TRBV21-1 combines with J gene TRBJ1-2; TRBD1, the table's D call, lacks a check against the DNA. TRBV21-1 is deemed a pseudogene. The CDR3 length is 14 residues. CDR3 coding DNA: TGTGCCAGCAGCCAGAGGACAGGGTTATATGGCTACACCTTC. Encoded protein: CASSQRTGLYGYTF.

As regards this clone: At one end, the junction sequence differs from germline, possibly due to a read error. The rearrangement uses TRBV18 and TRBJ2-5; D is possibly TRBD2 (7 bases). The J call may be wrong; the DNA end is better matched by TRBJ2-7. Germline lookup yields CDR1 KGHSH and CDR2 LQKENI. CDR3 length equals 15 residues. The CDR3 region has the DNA TGTGCCAGCCCACCCCAAGGGGGGGGATCCTACGAGCAGTACTTC. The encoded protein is CASPPQGGGSYEQYF.